These 7 T cell receptor beta chains share one sample of origin, sequenced in a study of regulatory T cells in long-lasting Graves disease listed by TCRdb under 2021. Library generation was performed with multiplex PCR. Sequenced using an Illumina HiSeq 4000. TCR beta libraries were built with iRepertoire HTBI primers and Arm-PCR amplification of CDR3 regions. TCRdb reanalyzed the raw reads on its own, using fastp at Q25 for trimming and MiXCR for clone calling, and kept in-frame beta chains. Rows are unified per CDR3 protein, each entry keeping the most common DNA and genes. The sample table contains hundreds of thousands of distinct CDR3 sequences; only one count was recorded for around 15% of them. The ten largest clonotypes hold 18% of the sample. In light of the paper, this sample's time point label describes: newly diagnosed GD, antithyroid drugs for less than 3 months. RNA was extracted from PBMCs in TRIzol for both TCR sequencing and RNA sequencing.

The data were also submitted as part of a second study, on T cells in Graves' hyperthyroidism and ophthalmopathy.

Sequenced material: peripheral blood mononuclear cells (PBMCs), taken at new diagnosis, from a patient treated with antithyroid drugs. These receptors were collected from a woman aged 25 to 45 with Graves disease. Donor details come from another sample of the same person, matched by shared clones.

There are a few counts of this clonotype. The J gene is TRBJ2-1, the V gene TRBV30, with 13 positions matching TRBD2. Germline CDR1 and CDR2: GTSNPN and SVGIG (reference sequence). The CDR3 covers 15 residues. The junction had 6 bases not matched to a gene; V was cut back by 3 bases and J by 7 bases. Here the CDR3 reads CAWRAGTSGMNEQFF. CDR3 coding DNA: TGTGCCTGGAGAGCCGGGACTAGCGGGATGAATGAGCAGTTCTTC.

This clonotype was picked up a small number of times. The genes are TRBV6-1 and TRBJ2-1; D remains unclear. The V gene lost 2 bases and the J gene lost 10 bases, with 15 bases spanning the gap. Germline values: CDR1 MNHNS, CDR2 SASEGT. The CDR3 sequence is 14 residues long. The CDR3, as DNA: TGTGCCAGCAGTGAAATAGGGAAATCGCGAGAGCAGTTCTTC. This gives the protein CASSEIGKSREQFF.

This clonotype was observed a few times. This sequence joins TRBV28 and TRBJ1-4, with TRBD1 as a possible D gene (5 bases). The germline gives CDR1 MDHEN, CDR2 SYDVKM. The V end was cut by 2 bases, the J end by 0 bases, with 10 bases between. This CDR3 comprises 16 residues. The CDR3 protein is CASSLKGTATNEKLFF. The CDR3 nucleotides are TGTGCCAGCAGTTTAAAAGGGACGGCAACTAATGAAAAACTGTTTTTT.

About this clonotype: A much larger clonotype is one base distant, so this may be a read error. The rearrangement links TRBV27 to TRBJ1-4; TRBD1 agrees at 8 bases. This CDR3 contains 16 residues. Germline assignment: CDR1 MNHEY and CDR2 SMNVEV (reference sequence). The CDR3: CASSPQPGQVNEKPFF. For the CDR3, the DNA is TGTGCCAGCAGTCCCCAACCGGGACAGGTTAATGAAAAACCGTTTTTT.

The sample holds many counts of this clonotype. The gene calls are TRBV6-2 or TRBV6-3 and TRBJ1-1, with 9 bases matching TRBD1. CDR1 MNHEY and CDR2 SVGEGT come from the germline V gene. V lost 5 bases to trimming and J lost 2 bases; unmatched junction nucleotides: 6. This CDR3 is 15 amino acids long. The CDR3 bases are TGTGCCAGCAGTAGGGGGACAGGGCTCAACACTGAAGCTTTCTTT. Translation gives CASSRGTGLNTEAFF.

This clonotype was seen more than once but under ten times. The gene calls are TRBV30 and TRBJ2-1, with 7 bases that match TRBD2. V shed 6 bases and J 9 bases; nucleotides not matched to a gene: 14. The germline V gene has CDR1 GTSNPN and CDR2 SVGIG (reference sequence). This CDR3 region has 14 residues. In DNA form, the CDR3 reads TGTGCCTGCCCCTCAAACGGGATAGCGGGTGAGCAGTTCTTC. This encodes CACPSNGIAGEQFF.

The V gene is TRBV3-1, the J gene TRBJ1-1; possible D gene TRBD1, 6 bases. V was cut by 4 bases and J by 5 bases, with 17 bases left in between. CDR3 length equals 15 residues. Per germline, CDR1 LGHDT and CDR2 YNNKEL (reference sequence). The CDR3: CASSPAQTGLTEAFF. The CDR3 coding sequence is TGTGCCAGCAGCCCCGCACAGACAGGACTAACTGAAGCTTTCTTT.